One and the same sample provided the 29 T cell receptor delta chains below, sequenced in a study of fetal and pediatric gammadelta thymocytes (dated by TCRdb to between 2020 and 2023). Fetal thymuses were obtained from elective pregnancy terminations performed in Singapore for socio-psychological reasons at about 14 to 22 weeks estimated gestational age. The instrument was an Illumina MiSeq. TCRdb reanalyzed the public reads with the CATT caller, and identical DNA sequences were merged afterwards. Present in this sample are around 530 delta-chain clones, 25% to 35% of which were seen just once. Of the sample, roughly a quarter falls within the top ten clones. The specimen sequenced was Vgamma9Vdelta2 gamma-delta T cells from the thymus. Reading the label with the study, this specimen's cell subset or site is: sorted CD3+gammadeltaTCR+Vgamma9+Vdelta2+ thymocytes. All receptors come from a human fetus.

A note on this clone: This likely reflects a read error, since a far larger clone is one base away. The chain couples TRDV2 to TRDJ3; 9 bases match TRDD3. The J gene was not available in TCRdb and was assigned here by matching the DNA to germline segments. The CDR3 runs to 16 residues. The germline V gene encodes CDR1 GEAIGNYY and CDR2 EKD. V dropped 6 bases and J dropped 0; count of bases not matched to a gene: 2. DNA for the CDR3: TGTGCCTGTACTGGGGGAGACTCCTGGGACACCCGACAGATGTTTTTC. Translating it yields CACTGGDSWDTRQMFF.

On this clone: It is likely a read error: a sequence one base away is far more abundant. The chain links TRDV2 to TRDJ1; TRDD3 aligns across 9 bases. Matching the DNA to germline supplied the J gene, which TCRdb does not give. Germline-derived CDR1 and CDR2 are GEAIGNYY and EKD. The CDR3 is made up of 15 amino acids. The trim removed 3 bases at V and 0 bases at J, leaving 4 bases unmatched. The DNA for the CDR3 is TGTGCCTGTGACGCCTCTGGGGGATACACCGATAAACTCATCTTT. Translated, it gives CACDASGGYTDKLIF.

On this clone itself: This likely came from a read error, as a far larger clone is one base away. The V gene is TRDV2, but the J gene lacks a call; the table names TRDD3, a call not compared with the DNA. The germline gives CDR1 GEAIGNYY, CDR2 EKD. This CDR3 is 14 amino acids long. CDR3 loop: CACDTGGLTAQLFF. In nucleotides, the CDR3 is TGTGCCTGTGACACCGGGGGATTGACAGCACAGCTCTTCTTT.

The chain links TRDV2 to TRDJ1; 10 bases align to TRDD3. TCRdb records no J gene; here it was assigned by comparing the DNA to germline. The CDR3 is made up of 15 amino acids. Per the germline V gene, CDR1 is GEAIGNYY and CDR2 is EKD. V shed 2 bases and J 0 bases; nucleotides not matched to a gene: 2. The CDR3 nucleotides are TGTGCCTGTGACAGTACTGGGGGATACACCGATAAACTCATCTTT. Amino acid sequence: CACDSTGGYTDKLIF.

Points on this clone: A far larger clone is a single base away, which makes a read error likely. In the same sample, other DNA sequences code for this CDR3. This sequence joins TRDV2 and TRDJ2; D is unresolved. With 1 base removed from V and 0 bases from J, the gap between germline ends came to 8 bases. Germline V gene lookup returns CDR1 GEAIGNYY and CDR2 EKD. The length of the CDR3 is 15 residues. For the CDR3, the DNA is TGTGCCTGTGACACGGGTGATGCTTTGACAGCACAACTCTTCTTT. Protein sequence: CACDTGDALTAQLFF.

A note on this clone: It differs at one base from a far larger clone, so likely a read error. V gene TRDV2 combines with J gene TRDJ3; 7 bases fit TRDD3. No J segment appears in TCRdb, so it was assigned here by matching the sequence to germline. V lost 3 bases and J lost 0; bases outside the gene matches: 7. The CDR3 contains 18 residues. Germline lookup yields CDR1 GEAIGNYY and CDR2 EKD. The CDR3 coding sequence is TGTGCCTGTGACGCCTGGGGGCCTAGCTCCTGGGACACCCGACAGATGTTTTTC. Amino acid sequence: CACDAWGPSSWDTRQMFF.

On this clone itself: A far larger clone is one base from this, pointing to a likely read error. The rearrangement uses TRDV2 and TRDJ2; 12 nucleotides agree with TRDD3. The J gene, not given by TCRdb, was assigned here from a germline match of the nucleotide sequence. The CDR3 is 16 residues long. Germline values: CDR1 GEAIGNYY, CDR2 EKD. Trimming cost V 2 bases and J 2 bases; bases outside gene matches: 2. The CDR3 bases are TGTGCCTGTGACATACTGGGGGATACCTTGACAGCACAACTCTTCTTT. Protein sequence: CACDILGDTLTAQLFF.

To note about this clone: A far larger clone is one base from this, pointing to a likely read error. The chain uses TRDV2 and TRDJ1; 11 positions match TRDD3. The J gene was not available in TCRdb and was assigned here by matching the DNA to germline segments. Losses at the gene ends were 3 bases for V and 0 bases for J; bases not matched to a gene: 2. The V gene's germline CDR1 is GEAIGNYY and CDR2 EKD. The CDR3 has 15 residues. The CDR3 nucleotides read TGTGCCTGTGACCCCTGGGGGATACACACCGATAAACTCATCTTT. Amino acid sequence: CACDPWGIHTDKLIF.

A word on this clone: This probably arose from a read error, given a far larger clone one base away. The sample has other DNA sequences that encode this CDR3 too. V gene TRDV2 combines with J gene TRDJ3, with TRDD3 identical over 7 bases. TCRdb supplies no J gene; here it was assigned by aligning the nucleotide sequence to germline. CDR1 is GEAIGNYY, CDR2 EKD, per germline. J gave up 2 bases and V 0 bases, and 6 bases lay outside the gene matches. The CDR3 extends over 18 amino acids. The CDR3 nucleotides are TGTGCCTGTGACACCGTACTCGGGGATACCTGGGACACCCGACAGATGTTTTTC. It codes for CACDTVLGDTWDTRQMFF.

In its sample, this clone is large (0.1 to 1%). The chain employs TRDV2 and TRDJ2, with 12 bases aligning to TRDD3. Germline V gene data show CDR1 as GEAIGNYY and CDR2 as EKD. This CDR3 is built from 15 residues. The junction had 5 bases not matched to a gene; V was cut back by 3 bases and J by 7 bases. Here the CDR3 reads CACDLLGDTRAQLFF. The CDR3 DNA is TGTGCCTGTGACTTACTGGGGGATACCAGAGCACAACTCTTCTTT.

This clone was counted between two and nine times. Distinct nucleotide sequences in the sample also encode this CDR3. J gene TRDJ1 was identified, but the V gene was not called; the D call TRDD3 from the table was never checked on the DNA. This CDR3 has 14 residues. Written as DNA, the CDR3 is TGTGCCTGTGACACCGTGGGGCCCGCCGATAAACTCATCTTT. Encoded protein: CACDTVGPADKLIF.

This clone ranks as large. Other DNA sequences of this sample code for an identical CDR3. This rearrangement joins TRDV2 to TRDJ3; the D gene is possibly TRDD3 (5 bases). Germline V gene data show CDR1 as GEAIGNYY and CDR2 as EKD. The CDR3 length is 16 residues. Trimming shortened V by 1 base and J by 0 bases, and 6 bases separated the two germline ends. In nucleotides, the CDR3 is TGTGCCTGTGACACGGGGGGCTCCTGGGACACCCGACAGATGTTTTTC. Amino acids: CACDTGGSWDTRQMFF.

This clone showed up just a few times. The chain links TRDV2 to TRDJ1; 12 nucleotides match TRDD3. TCRdb lists no J gene, so it was determined here by aligning the DNA to germline. With 4 bases clipped from V and 3 bases from J, the junction kept 2 bases outside the gene matches. The CDR3 is made up of 14 amino acids. Germline V lookup: CDR1 GEAIGNYY, CDR2 EKD. In DNA, the CDR3 is TGTGCCTGTGATACTGGGGGATACTCCGATAAACTCATCTTT. Translation gives CACDTGGYSDKLIF.

By frequency in the sample, this clone is large. The V and J genes are TRDV2 and TRDJ1; 12 bases align to TRDD3. The CDR3 is 17 residues long. Trimming took 1 base from V and 2 from J; bases not matched to a gene: 7. Looked up from germline, CDR1 is GEAIGNYY and CDR2 is EKD. CDR3 in amino acids: CACDTLLGDTSTDKLIF. The CDR3 bases are TGTGCCTGTGACACTCTACTGGGGGATACTTCAACCGATAAACTCATCTTT.

This clone was counted between two and nine times. A read error likely explains this, since a far larger clone differs by one base. The rearrangement joins TRDV2 to TRDJ3; 10 bases line up with TRDD3. The length of the CDR3 is 17 residues. CDR1 and CDR2 (germline): GEAIGNYY, EKD. The CDR3 loop reads CACDTGGYSWDTRQIFF. The CDR3 region has the DNA TGTGCCTGTGACACTGGGGGATACTCCTGGGACACCCGACAGATATTTTTC.

This clone is categorized as large. The chain combines TRDV2 with TRDJ3, with TRDD3 matching over 7 bases. The V segment lost 3 bases and the J segment 0 bases; nucleotides outside the gene matches: 1. Germline loops: CDR1 GEAIGNYY, CDR2 EKD. This CDR3 has 16 residues. The CDR3 DNA sequence: TGTGCCTGTGACTGGGGGAGCTCCTGGGACACCCGACAGATGTTTTTC. Protein: CACDWGSSWDTRQMFF.

This clone rates as large (0.1 to 1%). The rearrangement uses TRDV2 and TRDJ3, with 8 bases fitting TRDD3. The CDR3 is 19 residues long. Germline V CDR1 and CDR2: GEAIGNYY, EKD. J lost 0 bases, V lost 1 base, and 7 bases had no gene match. The chain's CDR3 is CACDTGGSFSSWDTRQMFF. The CDR3 coding sequence is TGTGCCTGTGACACTGGGGGATCATTCAGCTCCTGGGACACCCGACAGATGTTTTTC.

In regard to this clone: This probably arose from a read error, given a far larger clone one base away. The chain joins TRDV2 to TRDJ1; 9 bases align to TRDD3. TCRdb offers no J gene call, so here the DNA was matched to germline to obtain one. The CDR3 has 15 residues. CDR1 is GEAIGNYY and CDR2 is EKD in the germline V gene. Here the CDR3 DNA reads TGTGCCGGTGACACCTCTGGGGGATACACCGATAAACTCATCTTT. Translating it yields CAGDTSGGYTDKLIF.

The chain links TRDV2 to TRDJ1; 9 bases are shared with TRDD3. No J segment appears in TCRdb, so it was assigned here by matching the sequence to germline. Germline trimming cut 0 bases from V and 0 bases from J; bases unmatched to any gene: 4. Germline CDR1 and CDR2: GEAIGNYY and EKD. There are 16 residues in the CDR3. The CDR3 region has the DNA TGTGCCTGTGACACCGTACTGGGGGACTACACCGATAAACTCATCTTT. Amino acids: CACDTVLGDYTDKLIF.

A few counts support this clone. This sequence is one base from a far larger clone and is likely a read error. Distinct nucleotide sequences in the sample also encode this CDR3. This chain joins TRDV2 and TRDJ2; the match to TRDD3 covers 10 bases. The J segment lost 4 bases and the V segment lost 2 bases, leaving 3 bases of the junction unmatched. There are 15 residues in the CDR3. Looked up from germline, CDR1 is GEAIGNYY and CDR2 is EKD. The CDR3 loop reads CACDILGDKTAQLFF. In DNA form, the CDR3 reads TGTGCCTGTGACATCCTGGGGGATAAGACAGCACAACTCTTCTTT.

Turning to this clone: This sequence is one base from a far larger clone and is likely a read error. The chain links TRDV2 to TRDJ2, with D possibly being TRDD3 (6 bases). TCRdb lists no J gene, so it was determined here by aligning the DNA to germline. Germline CDR1 is GEAIGNYY and CDR2 is EKD. V was pared by 4 bases and J by 5 bases, with 13 bases between. The CDR3 spans 14 residues. The CDR3 loop is CACDVLGDTAQLFF. CDR3 sequence (DNA): TGTGCCTGTGATGTACTAGGGGATACAGCACAACTCTTCTTT.

This clone has more than one count but fewer than ten. This sequence is one base from a far larger clone and is likely a read error. The chain employs TRDV2 and TRDJ2; no firm D call. CDR3 size: 12 residues. V gave up 2 bases and J gave up 4 bases, with 4 bases separating them. The germline V gene encodes CDR1 GEAIGNYY and CDR2 EKD. In nucleotides, the CDR3 is TGTGCCTGTGACAGGGGGACAGCACAACTCTTCTTT. Encoded protein: CACDRGTAQLFF.

Turning to this clone: A read error is likely here: a far larger clone is one base away. The J gene is TRDJ1, the V gene TRDV2; the match to TRDD3 covers 7 bases. TCRdb supplies no J gene; here it was assigned by aligning the nucleotide sequence to germline. V lost 0 bases, J lost 0 bases, and 3 bases stayed unmatched. The CDR3 length is 15 residues. Germline lookup yields CDR1 GEAIGNYY and CDR2 EKD. The CDR3 sequence: CACDTVLGNTDKLIF. In nucleotides, the CDR3 is TGTGCCTGTGACACCGTACTGGGGAACACCGATAAACTCATCTTT.

A note on this clone: The protein TCRdb gives is from a much larger clone and does not agree with this DNA's translation at residue 8, likely a read error; the protein shown here comes from the DNA. The chain links TRDV2 to TRDJ1, with 12 nucleotides matching TRDD3. No J segment appears in TCRdb, so it was assigned here by matching the sequence to germline. The CDR3 loop spans 17 amino acids. The V gene end was trimmed by 3 bases and the J gene end by 3 bases; junction bases not matched to a gene: 10. Germline V gene lookup returns CDR1 GEAIGNYY and CDR2 EKD. CDR3 DNA: TGTGCCTGTGACTCTGCCCCTGCTGGGGGATACGCCGATAAACTCATCTTT. This codes for CACDSAPAGGYADKLIF.

Sample share makes this clone large (0.1 to 1%). The V call is TRDV2, the J call TRDJ3, with TRDD3 matching 9 bases. The length of the CDR3 is 17 residues. Germline values: CDR1 GEAIGNYY, CDR2 EKD. V shed 0 bases, J shed 3 bases, and the junction held 2 bases outside the gene matches. The CDR3 DNA is TGTGCCTGTGACACCGTTGGGGGATACTGGGACACCCGACAGATGTTTTTC. Its translation: CACDTVGGYWDTRQMFF.

A few counts support this clone. With only one base between it and a far larger clone, this is likely a read error. The V and J genes are TRDV2 and TRDJ3, with D tentatively TRDD3 (5 bases). TCRdb offers no J gene call, so here the DNA was matched to germline to obtain one. Trimming pared 3 bases from V and 0 bases from J, leaving 17 bases between. Germline lookup yields CDR1 GEAIGNYY and CDR2 EKD. CDR3 length: 19 amino acids. This CDR3 reads CACDRCTGDTSWDTRQMFF. The DNA for the CDR3 is TGTGCCTGTGACCGCTGTACTGGTGATACCTCCTGGGACACCCGACAGATGTTTTTC.

The chain recombines TRDV2 with TRDJ3, with 7 bases aligning to TRDD3. TCRdb supplies no J gene; here it was assigned by aligning the nucleotide sequence to germline. The CDR3 length is 19 residues. Germline-derived CDR1 and CDR2 are GEAIGNYY and EKD. With V trimmed by 0 bases and J by 1 base, 8 bases remained unmatched. This CDR3 reads CACDTGGILTSWDTRQMFF. Written as DNA, the CDR3 is TGTGCCTGTGACACCGGGGGGATTTTGACTTCCTGGGACACCCGACAGATGTTTTTC.

With respect to this clone: Given a far larger clone just one base away, this is likely a sequencing read error. The genes are TRDV2 and TRDJ3, with 11 bases matching TRDD3. As TCRdb names no J gene, one was assigned here on the basis of a DNA match to germline. The germline V gene has CDR1 GEAIGNYY and CDR2 EKD. This CDR3 is 18 amino acids long. The DNA of the CDR3 is TGTGCCTGTGACACCTGGGGGATACGCTCCTGGGACACTCGACAGATGTTTTTC. Amino acids: CACDTWGIRSWDTRQMFF.

With respect to this clone: A read error is likely here: a far larger clone is one base away. The V and J genes are TRDV2 and TRDJ3; the match to TRDD3 covers 13 bases. TCRdb supplies no J gene; here it was assigned by aligning the nucleotide sequence to germline. This CDR3 is 20 amino acids long. Germline V gene data show CDR1 as GEAIGNYY and CDR2 as EKD. The CDR3 spells CARDTVLGDTSSWDTRQMFF. CDR3 DNA: TGTGCCCGTGACACCGTACTGGGGGATACGAGCTCCTGGGACACCCGACAGATGTTTTTC.